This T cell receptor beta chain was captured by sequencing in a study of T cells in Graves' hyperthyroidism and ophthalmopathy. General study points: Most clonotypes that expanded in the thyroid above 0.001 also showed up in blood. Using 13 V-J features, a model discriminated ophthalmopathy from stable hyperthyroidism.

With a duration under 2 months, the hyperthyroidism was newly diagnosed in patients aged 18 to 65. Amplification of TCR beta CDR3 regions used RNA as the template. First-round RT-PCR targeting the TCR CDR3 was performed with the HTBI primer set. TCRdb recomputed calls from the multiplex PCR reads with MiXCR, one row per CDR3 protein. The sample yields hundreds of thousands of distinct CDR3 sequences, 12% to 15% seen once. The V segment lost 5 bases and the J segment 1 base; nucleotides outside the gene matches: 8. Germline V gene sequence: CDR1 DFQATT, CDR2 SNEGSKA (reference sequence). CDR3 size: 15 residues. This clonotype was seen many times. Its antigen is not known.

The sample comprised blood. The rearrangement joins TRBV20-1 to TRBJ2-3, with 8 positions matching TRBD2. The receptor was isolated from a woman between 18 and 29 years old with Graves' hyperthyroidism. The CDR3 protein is CSAGKRELGTDTQYF. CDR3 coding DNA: TGCAGTGCTGGCAAGCGGGAGCTCGGCACAGATACGCAGTATTTT.